The 5 T cell receptor beta chains given below trace back to one sample, sequenced in a study of regulatory T cells in long-lasting Graves disease. Time point denoted: newly diagnosed GD, antithyroid drugs for less than 3 months. Isolated PBMC RNA provided the starting material for the TCR library. Researchers made TCR beta libraries by using iRepertoire HTBI primers and running Arm-PCR on CDR3 regions. One entry per CDR3 protein results from TCRdb running MiXCR on the multiplex PCR reads. The table has 300,000 to 400,000 distinct CDR3 sequences, about 14% seen once. The sequences come from peripheral blood mononuclear cells (PBMCs), collected at new diagnosis, from a patient treated with antithyroid drugs. The receptors derive from a female donor with Graves disease.

This chain links TRBV6-1 with TRBJ2-3; D call uncertain. Germline V gene lookup returns CDR1 MNHNS and CDR2 SASEGT. The CDR3 has 12 amino acids. V was trimmed by 5 bases and J by 5 bases, leaving 8 bases between them. CDR3 nucleotide sequence: TGTGCCAGCAGTCCCCTACAAGATACGCAGTATTTT. Its protein product is CASSPLQDTQYF.

The chain couples TRBV11-2 to TRBJ2-5; D possibly uses TRBD1 or TRBD2 (5 bases each). CDR1 and CDR2 (germline): SGHAT, FQNNGV. Trimming shortened V by 6 bases and J by 5 bases, and 22 bases separated the two germline ends. This CDR3 is 16 amino acids long. CDR3: CASRAPGRRNVETQYF. Here the CDR3 DNA reads TGTGCCAGCAGGGCTCCGGGACGGAGAAATGTGGAGACCCAGTACTTC.

In this sample, this clonotype turned up many times. The rearrangement links TRBV2 to TRBJ1-5; unclear D gene. The germline V gene has CDR1 SNHLY and CDR2 FYNNEI. There are 13 residues in the CDR3. Trimming shortened V by 4 bases and J by 7 bases, and 11 bases separated the two germline ends. CDR3 sequence (DNA): TGTGCCAGCAGTGGCGGCGATGGGCAGCCCCAGCATTTT. Translated, it gives CASSGGDGQPQHF.

The CDR3 bases are TGTGCCAGCAGCGTGACTCTGGGGGGGGCTTGGGAAAAACTGTTTTTT. Translation gives CASSVTLGGAWEKLFF. The chain recombines TRBV12-3 or TRBV12-4 with TRBJ1-4, with D possibly matching TRBD1 (6 bases). The CDR3 is 16 residues long. Between the trimmed V and J ends, which lost 6 bases and 8 bases, there was a span of 22 bases.

The sample holds many counts of this clonotype. The rearrangement uses TRBV4-1 and TRBJ1-2, with D unclear. Germline CDR1 reads MGHRA; CDR2 reads YSYEKL. The CDR3 is 15 residues long. Trimming removed 3 bases at V and 3 bases at J, with 14 bases between. The CDR3, as DNA: TGCGCCAGCAGCCACTGGCTTCGTTCGGACTATGGCTACACCTTC. Residues: CASSHWLRSDYGYTF.